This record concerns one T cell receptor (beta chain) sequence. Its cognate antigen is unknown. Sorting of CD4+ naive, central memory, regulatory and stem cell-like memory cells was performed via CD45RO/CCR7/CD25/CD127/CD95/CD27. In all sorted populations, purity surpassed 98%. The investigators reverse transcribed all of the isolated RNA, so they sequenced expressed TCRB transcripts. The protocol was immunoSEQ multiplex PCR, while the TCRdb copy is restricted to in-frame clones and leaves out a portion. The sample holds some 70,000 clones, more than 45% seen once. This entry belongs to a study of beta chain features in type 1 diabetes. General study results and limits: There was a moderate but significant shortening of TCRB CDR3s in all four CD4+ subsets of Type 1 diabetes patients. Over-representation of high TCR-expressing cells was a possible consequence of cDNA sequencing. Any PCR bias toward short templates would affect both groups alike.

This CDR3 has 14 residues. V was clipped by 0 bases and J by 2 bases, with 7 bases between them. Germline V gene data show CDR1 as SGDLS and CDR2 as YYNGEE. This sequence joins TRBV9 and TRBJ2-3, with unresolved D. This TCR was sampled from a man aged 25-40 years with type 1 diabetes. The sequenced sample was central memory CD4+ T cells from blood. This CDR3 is CASSVVPNTDTQYF. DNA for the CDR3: TGTGCCAGCAGCGTAGTTCCAAACACAGATACGCAGTATTTT. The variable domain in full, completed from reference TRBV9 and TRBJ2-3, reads DSGVTQTPKHLITATGQRVTLRCSPRSGDLSVYWYQQSLDQGLQFLIQYYNGEERAKGNILERFSAQQFPDLHSELNLSSLELGDSALYFCASSVVPNTDTQYFGPGTRLTVL.